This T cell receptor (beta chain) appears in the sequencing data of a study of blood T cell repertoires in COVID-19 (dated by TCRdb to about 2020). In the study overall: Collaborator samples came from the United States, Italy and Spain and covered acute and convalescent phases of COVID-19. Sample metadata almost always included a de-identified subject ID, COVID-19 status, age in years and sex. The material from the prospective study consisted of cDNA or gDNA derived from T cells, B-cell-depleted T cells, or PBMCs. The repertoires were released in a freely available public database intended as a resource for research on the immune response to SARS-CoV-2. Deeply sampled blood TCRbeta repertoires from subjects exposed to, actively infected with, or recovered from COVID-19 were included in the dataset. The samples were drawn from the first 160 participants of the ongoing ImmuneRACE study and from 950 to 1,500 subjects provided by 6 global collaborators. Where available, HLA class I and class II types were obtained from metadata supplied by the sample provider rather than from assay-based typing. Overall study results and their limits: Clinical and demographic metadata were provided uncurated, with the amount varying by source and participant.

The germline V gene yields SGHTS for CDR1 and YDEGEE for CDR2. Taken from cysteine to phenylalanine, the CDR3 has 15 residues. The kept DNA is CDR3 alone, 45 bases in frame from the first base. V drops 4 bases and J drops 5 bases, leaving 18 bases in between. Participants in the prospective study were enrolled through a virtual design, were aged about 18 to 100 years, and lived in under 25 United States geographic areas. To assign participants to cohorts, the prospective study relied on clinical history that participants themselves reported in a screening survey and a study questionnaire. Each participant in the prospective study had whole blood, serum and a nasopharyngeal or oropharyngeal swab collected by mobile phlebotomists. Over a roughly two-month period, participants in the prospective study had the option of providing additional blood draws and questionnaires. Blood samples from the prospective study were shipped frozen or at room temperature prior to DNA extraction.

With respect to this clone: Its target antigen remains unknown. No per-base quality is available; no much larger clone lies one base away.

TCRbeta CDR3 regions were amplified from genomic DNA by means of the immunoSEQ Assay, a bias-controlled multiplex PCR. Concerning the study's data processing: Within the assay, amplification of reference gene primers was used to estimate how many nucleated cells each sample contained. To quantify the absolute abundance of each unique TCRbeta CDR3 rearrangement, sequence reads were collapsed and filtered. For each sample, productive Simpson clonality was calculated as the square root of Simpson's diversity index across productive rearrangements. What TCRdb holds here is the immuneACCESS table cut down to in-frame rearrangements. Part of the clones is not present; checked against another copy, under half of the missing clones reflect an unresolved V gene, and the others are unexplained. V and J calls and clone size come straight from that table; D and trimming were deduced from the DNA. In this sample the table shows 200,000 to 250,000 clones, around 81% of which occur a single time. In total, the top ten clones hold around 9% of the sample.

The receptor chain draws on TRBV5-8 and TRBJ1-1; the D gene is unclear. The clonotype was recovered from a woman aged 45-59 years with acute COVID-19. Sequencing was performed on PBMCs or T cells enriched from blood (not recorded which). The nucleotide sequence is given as TGTGCCAGCAGCCCCGCCGTCGGAGGGCCGACTGAAGCTTTCTTT. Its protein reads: CASSPAVGGPTEAFF.